These 23 T cell receptor beta chains share one sample of origin, sequenced in a study. TCRdb reprocessed the 5' RACE reads with MiXCR, giving one entry per CDR3 protein. This table has just under 65,000 distinct CDR3 sequences, about 20% appearing once. The sequenced sample consisted of memory CD4+ T cells sorted from a lymph node. Sample subset: memory CD4+ T cells, CD4+CD45RO+CD25-. These receptors were obtained from a female donor with breast cancer.

This clonotype was detected only a few times. This chain connects TRBV11-3 to TRBJ2-7; D not certain. Trimming took 0 bases from V and 6 from J, leaving 9 bases between them. This CDR3 contains 13 residues. Germline V gene data show CDR1 as SGHNT and CDR2 as YENEEA. CDR3 region: CASSLESRAEQYF. Here the CDR3 DNA reads TGTGCCAGCAGCTTAGAGTCTCGAGCCGAGCAGTACTTC.

This clonotype has a handful of counts. The chain joins TRBV2 to TRBJ2-6; D gene uncertain. The CDR3 is 18 amino acids. Looked up from germline, CDR1 is SNHLY and CDR2 is FYNNEI. V was trimmed by 6 bases and J by 4 bases, leaving 22 bases between them. The CDR3 spells CASSPRTKLTSGANVLTF. Here the CDR3 DNA reads TGTGCCAGCAGCCCTCGGACCAAACTAACGAGCGGGGCCAACGTCCTGACTTTC.

This clonotype was detected many times. The J gene is TRBJ2-3, the V gene TRBV7-3; D is uncertain. V was trimmed by 5 bases and J by 2 bases, leaving 11 bases between them. Per the germline V gene, CDR1 is SGHTA and CDR2 is FQGTGA. This CDR3 is built from 14 residues. This chain's CDR3 is CASSPARLTDTQYF. DNA of the CDR3: TGTGCCAGCAGCCCCGCCAGACTCACAGATACGCAGTATTTT. Together with reference TRBV7-3 and TRBJ2-3, the CDR3 gives the full variable domain: GAGVSQTPSNKVTEKGKYVELRCDPISGHTALYWYRQSLGQGPEFLIYFQGTGAADDSGLPNDRFFAVRPEGSVSTLKIQRTERGDSAVYLCASSPARLTDTQYFGPGTRLTVL.

The sample holds many counts of this clonotype. The chain couples TRBV6-2 or TRBV6-3 to TRBJ1-2; D ambiguous. From germline, CDR1 is MNHEY and CDR2 SVGEGT. The CDR3 is made up of 13 amino acids. V lost 2 bases to trimming and J lost 8 bases, with 12 bases between them. DNA of the CDR3: TGTGCCAGCAGTTACCGGCGCAGTCACGGCTACACCTTC. Amino acid sequence: CASSYRRSHGYTF.

This clonotype was picked up a small number of times. J is TRBJ2-2 and V is TRBV7-2; possibly TRBD1 for D (6 bases). V was shortened by 4 bases and J by 7 bases, with 13 bases between the two germline ends. The CDR3 is 14 residues long. Germline CDR1 reads SGHTA; CDR2 reads FQGNSA. CDR3 protein: CASSSNRDIGELFF. The CDR3, as DNA: TGTGCCAGCAGCTCAAACAGGGACATCGGGGAGCTGTTTTTT. Combining the CDR3 with reference TRBV7-2 and TRBJ2-2 gives the whole variable domain GAGVSQSPSNKVTEKGKDVELRCDPISGHTALYWYRQSLGQGLEFLIYFQGNSAPDKSGLPSDRFSAERTGGSVSTLTIQRTQQEDSAVYLCASSSNRDIGELFFGEGSRLTVL.

This rearrangement joins TRBV5-4 to TRBJ1-4; maybe TRBD1 (6 bases). The CDR3 contains 12 residues. V lost 0 bases and J 10 bases, leaving 7 bases between the germline ends. Germline-derived CDR1 and CDR2 are SGHNT and YYREEE (reference sequence). The CDR3 protein is CASSLARGKLFF. The CDR3 coding sequence is TGTGCCAGCAGCTTGGCCAGGGGAAAACTGTTTTTT.

In this sample, this clonotype turned up many times. The V and J genes are TRBV5-1 and TRBJ1-4; D ambiguous. V dropped 4 bases and J dropped 6 bases, with 19 bases sitting between them. The CDR3 spans 16 residues. CDR1 is SGHRS, CDR2 YFSETQ, per germline. The CDR3 region is CASSRGVARGDEKLFF. CDR3 in DNA: TGCGCCAGCAGCCGGGGAGTGGCCAGAGGAGATGAAAAACTGTTTTTT.

The rearrangement joins TRBV6-2 or TRBV6-3 to TRBJ2-5; possibly TRBD1 for D (5 bases). Trimming took off 6 bases at V and 1 base at J, with 9 bases between the two ends. This CDR3 region has 13 residues. Germline V gene sequence: CDR1 MNHEY, CDR2 SVGEGT. This chain's CDR3 is CASRRTGQETQYF. The CDR3 DNA reads TGTGCCAGCAGGCGAACAGGCCAAGAGACCCAGTACTTC.

This clonotype appeared many times. This chain uses TRBV5-1 with TRBJ1-1; D is ambiguous. The CDR3 covers 14 residues. The germline V gene has CDR1 SGHRS and CDR2 YFSETQ. V was trimmed by 4 bases and J by 1 base, leaving 11 bases between them. Written as DNA, the CDR3 is TGCGCCAGCAGCCCCGGACCGCAGAACACTGAAGCTTTCTTT. It encodes CASSPGPQNTEAFF. Looking up the rest from reference TRBV5-1 and TRBJ1-1 gives the full variable domain: KAGVTQTPRYLIKTRGQQVTLSCSPISGHRSVSWYQQTPGQGLQFLFEYFSETQRNKGNFPGRFSGRQFSNSRSEMNVSTLELGDSALYLCASSPGPQNTEAFFGQGTRLTVV.

This rearrangement joins TRBV3-1 to TRBJ2-1; 13 bases align to TRBD2. CDR1 LGHDT and CDR2 YNNKEL come from the germline V gene (reference sequence). The CDR3 length is 20 residues. V dropped 5 bases and J dropped 4; count of bases not matched to a gene: 17. The CDR3 here is CASSKAPGLAGLARYNEQFF. CDR3 DNA: TGTGCCAGCAGCAAAGCTCCGGGACTAGCGGGATTGGCTCGTTACAATGAGCAGTTCTTC.

This clonotype has only a few counts. The chain employs TRBV20-1 and TRBJ1-4, with 8 bases matching TRBD1. CDR3 length equals 17 residues. V shed 6 bases, J shed 7 bases, and the junction held 19 bases outside the gene matches. Germline V gene lookup returns CDR1 DFQATT and CDR2 SNEGSKA (reference sequence). CDR3 amino acids: CSARGSWAYRGSEKLFF. The CDR3 coding sequence is TGCAGTGCCCGGGGGTCCTGGGCTTACAGGGGGAGTGAAAAACTGTTTTTT.

This clonotype was seen a few times. The gene calls are TRBV21-1 and TRBJ1-6. TRBV21-1 is noted as a pseudogene. The CDR3 has 18 amino acids. CDR3: CASSKGGTYYQEDSPLHF. The DNA for the CDR3 is TGTGCCAGCAGCAAAGGGGGGACCTACTACCAGGAGGATTCACCCCTCCACTTT.

CDR3 sequence: CASTVTLIEQYF. In DNA form, the CDR3 reads TGTGCCAGCACGGTGACACTTATTGAGCAGTACTTC. This chain uses TRBV6-1 with TRBJ2-7; D is ambiguous. V dropped 7 bases and J dropped 7 bases, with 14 bases sitting between them. This CDR3 contains 12 residues. Germline V gene lookup returns CDR1 MNHNS and CDR2 SASEGT.

The sample holds a few counts of this clonotype. The junction departs from germline at one end; a sequencing error may be responsible. The chain links TRBV7-2 to TRBJ1-1; D gene ambiguous. Germline assignment: CDR1 SGHTA and CDR2 FQGNSA. The CDR3 is 13 amino acids. The DNA for the CDR3 is TGTGCCAGCAGCTTAAGGGAGGACGTACCAAAAGGATTT. Its translation: CASSLREDVPKGF.

This clonotype was detected only once. This CDR3 is CASSPAGAGTTDTQYF. CDR3 DNA: TGCGCCAGCAGCCCGGCGGGTGCAGGGACCACAGATACGCAGTATTTT. This sequence joins TRBV5-1 and TRBJ2-3; D is possibly TRBD1 or TRBD2 (5 bases each). V gave up 4 bases and J gave up 2 bases, with 17 bases separating them. CDR3 size: 16 residues. Germline V gives CDR1 SGHRS, CDR2 YFSETQ.

This clonotype came up a few times. The chain employs TRBV29-1 and TRBJ2-5; D may be TRBD1 (5 bases). In germline, CDR1 is SQVTM, CDR2 ANQGSEA. The V and J ends lost 5 bases and 1 base respectively, with 14 bases between them. This CDR3 has 14 amino acids. CDR3 loop: CSVRQGTPQETQYF. CDR3 nucleotides: TGCAGCGTTCGGCAGGGCACCCCCCAAGAGACCCAGTACTTC.

The V gene is TRBV5-1, the J gene TRBJ1-1; no clear D gene. V lost 4 bases, J lost 2 bases, and 12 bases lay in between. Germline V lookup: CDR1 SGHRS, CDR2 YFSETQ. This CDR3 contains 14 residues. The CDR3 region has the DNA TGCGCCAGCAGCCGAGATAGAAGTAACACTGAAGCTTTCTTT. Residues: CASSRDRSNTEAFF.

V is TRBV20-1 and J is TRBJ1-1; D unclear. V shed 1 base and J shed 0 bases, with 6 bases lying between them. The CDR3 loop spans 13 amino acids. The germline V gene has CDR1 DFQATT and CDR2 SNEGSKA (reference sequence). CDR3 protein: CSARGTMNTEAFF. CDR3 nucleotides: TGCAGTGCTAGAGGAACCATGAACACTGAAGCTTTCTTT.

In this sample, this clonotype turned up a few times. V is TRBV12-3 or TRBV12-4 and J is TRBJ2-1; unclear D gene. The CDR3 contains 17 residues. Trimming left V 3 bases short and J 0 bases short, with 15 bases between. The CDR3 nucleotides are TGTGCCAGCAGTTTGGTTTGGAAGCCCAGCTCCTACAATGAGCAGTTCTTC. It specifies CASSLVWKPSSYNEQFF.

The chain joins TRBV7-9 to TRBJ1-6; D gene uncertain. The germline V gene encodes CDR1 SEHNR and CDR2 FQNEAQ (reference sequence). The CDR3 spans 15 residues. V was clipped by 6 bases and J by 9 bases, with 18 bases between them. CDR3 DNA sequence: TGTGCCAGCAGACCTACCGGGCCGTCTGTTTCACCCCTCCACTTT. Amino acid sequence: CASRPTGPSVSPLHF.

This clonotype was seen at least ten times. The rearrangement uses TRBV5-5 and TRBJ2-1; TRBD2 is a possible D gene (6 bases). This CDR3 has 14 residues. V shed 3 bases and J shed 13 bases, with 20 bases lying between them. Germline V lookup: CDR1 SGHKS, CDR2 YYEKEE (reference sequence). This CDR3 is CASSSGGLYNGQFF. In nucleotides, the CDR3 is TGTGCCAGCAGCTCCGGGGGACTGTACAATGGCCAGTTCTTC.

J is TRBJ1-2 and V is TRBV11-2; D is uncertain. The germline V and J ends were trimmed by 4 bases and 6 bases, with 18 bases remaining between them. Germline V gene lookup returns CDR1 SGHAT and CDR2 FQNNGV. The CDR3 runs 15 residues. The CDR3 here is CASSSGRVYRDGYTF. As DNA, the CDR3 is TGTGCCAGCAGCTCTGGGAGGGTGTATAGGGATGGCTACACCTTC.

This clonotype was counted between two and nine times. The chain employs TRBV12-3 or TRBV12-4 and TRBJ1-2; 7 bases align to TRBD1. The CDR3 extends over 14 amino acids. Unmatched junction bases numbered 11, after V lost 6 bases and J lost 7 bases. The CDR3 DNA reads TGTGCCAGCAGACCACAGGGGTTCGGGGCTGGCTACACCTTC. Translation gives CASRPQGFGAGYTF.